The 17 T cell receptor beta chains given below trace back to one sample, sequenced in a study of T cells after somatic rescue of genetic block. Here immunoSEQ multiplex PCR was the method, and the copy in TCRdb shows in-frame clones only, minus some. The table shows under 150,000 clones, with around nine tenths occurring only once. The source material was peripheral blood mononuclear cells (PBMCs). Source of these receptors: a woman aged 18-30 years.

This clone was picked up one time. This chain uses TRBV7-8 with TRBJ2-2; D possibly corresponds to TRBD1 (5 bases). The CDR3 length is 15 residues. Germline assignment: CDR1 SGHVS and CDR2 FQNEAQ. V was pared by 7 bases and J by 3 bases, with 15 bases between. CDR3 sequence: CASTLIGADTGELFF. The CDR3, as DNA: TGTGCCAGCACCCTTATAGGGGCGGACACCGGGGAGCTGTTTTTT. The full variable domain, completed using reference TRBV7-8 and TRBJ2-2, is GAGVSQSPRYKVAKRGQDVALRCDPISGHVSLFWYQQALGQGPEFLTYFQNEAQLDKSGLPSDRFFAERPEGSVSTLKIQRTQQEDSAVYLCASTLIGADTGELFFGEGSRLTVL.

This CDR3 reads CASSYGGGGAQETQYF. Written as DNA, the CDR3 is TGTGCCAGCAGTTACGGGGGCGGGGGCGCTCAAGAGACCCAGTACTTC. The genes are TRBV6-5 and TRBJ2-5, with a tentative D call TRBD2 (7 bases). Germline CDR1 is MNHEY and CDR2 is SVGAGI. Trimming took 2 bases from V and 2 from J, leaving 15 bases between them. The CDR3 length is 16 residues.

This clone was counted only a few times. The chain has TRBV7-9 and TRBJ1-3; 8 bases fit TRBD1. The CDR3 covers 16 residues. Germline CDR1 SEHNR, CDR2 FQNEAQ (reference sequence). Trimming took 3 bases from V and 1 from J; bases not matched to a gene: 5. CDR3 amino acids: CASSLGGQASGNTIYF. The CDR3 nucleotides are TGTGCCAGCAGCTTGGGGGGACAGGCATCTGGAAACACCATATATTTT.

This chain links TRBV5-1 with TRBJ2-3; TRBD2 matches at 10 bases. From germline, CDR1 is SGHRS and CDR2 YFSETQ. Trimming removed 6 bases from V and 2 bases from J; junction bases left unmatched: 15. The CDR3 is made up of 18 amino acids. The DNA for the CDR3 is TGCGCCAGCACCTCAGACAGTCTAGCGGGGGAGTACACAGATACGCAGTATTTT. Translating gives CASTSDSLAGEYTDTQYF. Full variable domain (outside the CDR3, taken from reference TRBV5-1 and TRBJ2-3): KAGVTQTPRYLIKTRGQQVTLSCSPISGHRSVSWYQQTPGQGLQFLFEYFSETQRNKGNFPGRFSGRQFSNSRSEMNVSTLELGDSALYLCASTSDSLAGEYTDTQYFGPGTRLTVL.

This clone has only a few counts. The V gene is TRBV4-2, the J gene TRBJ1-1; the D is unclear. The CDR3 contains 13 residues. The V end lost 3 bases, the J end lost 1 base, and 6 bases lay between the germline ends. The germline V gene has CDR1 LGHNA and CDR2 YNFKEQ. The CDR3 reads CASSHPTNTEAFF. As DNA, the CDR3 is TGTGCCAGCAGCCACCCCACGAACACTGAAGCTTTCTTT.

The J gene is TRBJ2-7, the V gene TRBV3-2. TRBV3-2 is a listed pseudogene. The CDR3 has 8 residues. CDR3: CASYEQYF. In DNA form, the CDR3 reads TGTGCCAGCTACGAGCAGTACTTC.

This chain connects TRBV30 to TRBJ1-1; D is unclear. The CDR3 is 12 residues long. Looked up from germline, CDR1 is GTSNPN and CDR2 is SVGIG (reference sequence). Trimming removed 0 bases from V and 4 bases from J, with 6 bases in between. CDR3 residues: CAWSVLSTEAFF. DNA for the CDR3: TGTGCCTGGAGTGTACTGTCCACTGAAGCTTTCTTT.

The chain has TRBV7-8 and TRBJ2-5, with TRBD2 as a possible D gene (5 bases). Germline lookup yields CDR1 SGHVS and CDR2 FQNEAQ. Trimming removed 4 bases from V and 1 base from J, with 13 bases in between. CDR3 length: 15 residues. The CDR3 DNA reads TGTGCCAGCAGCTGGGGAATAGGGAGCCAAGAGACCCAGTACTTC. Protein sequence: CASSWGIGSQETQYF.

The rearrangement uses TRBV29-1 and TRBJ1-5; 7 positions agree with TRBD1. Germline CDR1 reads SQVTM; CDR2 reads ANQGSEA. After removal of 4 bases from V and 7 bases from J, the junction contained 7 bases not matched to a gene. The CDR3 runs to 13 residues. CDR3 sequence: CSVVEGAGQPQHF. Written as DNA, the CDR3 is TGCAGCGTTGTAGAGGGGGCAGGACAGCCCCAGCATTTT.

This clone was seen just once. The chain combines TRBV5-1 with TRBJ2-5; no clear D. With 4 bases removed from V and 1 base from J, the gap between germline ends came to 14 bases. Germline CDR1 reads SGHRS; CDR2 reads YFSETQ. This CDR3 spans 15 amino acids. CDR3 DNA: TGCGCCAGCAGCCCGGGTCGGATAGCCCAAGAGACCCAGTACTTC. Translated: CASSPGRIAQETQYF. Supplemented by reference TRBV5-1 and TRBJ2-5, the full variable domain reads KAGVTQTPRYLIKTRGQQVTLSCSPISGHRSVSWYQQTPGQGLQFLFEYFSETQRNKGNFPGRFSGRQFSNSRSEMNVSTLELGDSALYLCASSPGRIAQETQYFGPGTRLLVL.

The CDR3 DNA is TGTGCCAGCAGCTTGGCCGCAGGGGCTGGGGGAAACACCATATATTTT. Its translation is CASSLAAGAGGNTIYF. V usage is TRBV5-6 and J usage is TRBJ1-3; D possibly corresponds to TRBD1 (6 bases). Trimming left V 0 bases short and J 4 bases short, with 14 bases between. From germline, CDR1 is SGHDT and CDR2 YYEEEE. The CDR3 is 16 residues long.

V gene TRBV11-2 combines with J gene TRBJ1-1; D ambiguous. Looked up from germline, CDR1 is SGHAT and CDR2 is FQNNGV. This CDR3 has 15 residues. The germline V and J ends were trimmed by 3 bases and 4 bases, with 15 bases remaining between them. CDR3 nucleotides: TGTGCCAGCAGCTTTTGGTCCCGGCAGGTCACTGAAGCTTTCTTT. Protein: CASSFWSRQVTEAFF.

In its sample, this clone was seen a few times. The chain couples TRBV30 to TRBJ1-2; 9 nucleotides match TRBD1. With 8 bases clipped from V and 5 bases from J, the junction kept 9 bases outside the gene matches. The CDR3 is 13 amino acids. Germline V gives CDR1 GTSNPN, CDR2 SVGIG (reference sequence). CDR3 region: CARQPGTGYGYTF. The CDR3 DNA sequence: TGTGCCAGACAACCCGGGACAGGGTATGGCTACACCTTC.

The chain employs TRBV28 and TRBJ2-2; 7 nucleotides match TRBD1. The CDR3 is 17 amino acids. V shed 7 bases and J 0 bases; nucleotides not matched to a gene: 11. Germline loops: CDR1 MDHEN, CDR2 SYDVKM. This CDR3 reads CASNFNPGQTNTGELFF. The CDR3 region has the DNA TGTGCCAGCAACTTCAATCCGGGACAGACGAACACCGGGGAGCTGTTTTTT.

The chain links TRBV7-8 to TRBJ1-6; D is unresolved. V lost 1 base and J 6 bases, leaving 7 bases between the germline ends. The CDR3 extends over 14 amino acids. CDR1 and CDR2 from the germline V gene are SGHVS and FQNEAQ. The CDR3 here is CASSLGQFNSPLHF. DNA of the CDR3: TGTGCCAGCAGCTTAGGGCAGTTTAATTCACCCCTCCACTTT.

This chain joins TRBV27 and TRBJ1-1; D gene ambiguous. The V end was cut by 6 bases, the J end by 4 bases, with 6 bases between. The CDR3 is made up of 11 amino acids. Germline V gene sequence: CDR1 MNHEY, CDR2 SMNVEV (reference sequence). The CDR3 region is CASRVSTEAFF. The CDR3 coding sequence is TGTGCCAGCAGGGTTAGCACTGAAGCTTTCTTT.

This rearrangement joins TRBV7-2 to TRBJ1-5; D perhaps matches TRBD1 (6 bases). This CDR3 is 16 amino acids long. Trimming removed 1 base from V and 5 bases from J, with 15 bases in between. CDR1 is SGHTA and CDR2 is FQGNSA in the germline V gene. CDR3 protein: CASSLVGGGNDQPQHF. CDR3 nucleotides: TGTGCCAGCAGCTTAGTAGGAGGGGGTAATGATCAGCCCCAGCATTTT.